These T cell receptor beta chains were read from a single sample in a study of blood T cell repertoires in COVID-19. Assay used: immunoSEQ multiplex PCR; TCRdb lists only in-frame clones, some missing. The profile shows 95,000 to 150,000 clones, 65% to 80% of them singletons. Sequences were obtained from peripheral blood. These TCRs come from a human donor with acute or convalescent COVID-19. The donor label of this sample is uncertain. Both conserved end residues are part of each CDR3. D genes are given only for firm matches. Part of the rows lack a size; the others show once, few, many or a class for expanded clones.

TGTGCCAGCAGCTCACAGGCAGCACGATATAATTCACCCCTCCACTTT	CASSSQAARYNSPLHF	TRBV7-2	-	TRBJ1-6	few
TGTGCCAGCAGCCAGGGCAGGGGGATGTTAGGGACCCAGTACTTC	CASSQGRGMLGTQYF	TRBV3-1/TRBV3-2	TRBD1	TRBJ2-5	-
TGTGCCAGCAGCTTAGAGGGAGGAGGCTACACCTTC	CASSLEGGGYTF	TRBV7-2	-	TRBJ1-2	-
TGCGCCAGCAGCTTGGCGGCGGGGCACCAAGAGACCCAGTACTTC	CASSLAAGHQETQYF	TRBV5-1	-	TRBJ2-5	-
TGTGCCAGTAGTCCACTAGCGGGGGGCGCGAACACCGGGGAGCTGTTTTTT	CASSPLAGGANTGELFF	TRBV19	TRBD2	TRBJ2-2	-
TGTGCCAGCTCACAAGACAGGGGGAGCTACGAGCAGTACTTC	CASSQDRGSYEQYF	TRBV18	TRBD1	TRBJ2-7	-
TGCAGCGTTGAGACTGAGGGACAGGCCCTCACTGAAGCTTTCTTT	CSVETEGQALTEAFF	TRBV29-1	TRBD1	TRBJ1-1	-
TGTGCCAGCAGTTTCCAGGGGACCACCGGGGAGCTGTTTTTT	CASSFQGTTGELFF	TRBV2	-	TRBJ2-2	many
TGTGCCAGCAGCTTTCGGGGAGGGGATAGCAATCAGCCCCAGCATTTT	CASSFRGGDSNQPQHF	TRBV5-5	-	TRBJ1-5	-
TGTGCCAGCAGTGAAAGGGGCGCCGGGGAGCTGTTTTTT	CASSERGAGELFF	TRBV2	-	TRBJ2-2	-
TGCGCCAGCAGCCAAGAGGCGGGGGCGCCCAGGGGGCGCGGGGGCTACACCTTC	CASSQEAGAPRGRGGYTF	TRBV4-1	TRBD1	TRBJ1-2	few
TGTGCCTGGGGGAGGGGCCTTCGTTCGAATGAGCAGTTCTTC	CAWGRGLRSNEQFF	TRBV30	TRBD2	TRBJ2-1	few
TGCGCCAGCAGCCGAACTACAGGGGCGCGGGACTATGGCTACACCTTC	CASSRTTGARDYGYTF	TRBV4-1	TRBD1	TRBJ1-2	few
TGTGCCAGCAGTCGACAGGTGACCAATGAGCAGTTCTTC	CASSRQVTNEQFF	TRBV6-5	-	TRBJ2-1	-
TGTGCCAGTAGCCAGGGAGGAAGTTGGAATACGCAGTATTTT	CASSQGGSWNTQYF	TRBV19	-	TRBJ2-3	-
TGTGCCAGCAGTTTTTCCGGGGGTCAGCCCCAGCATTTT	CASSFSGGQPQHF	TRBV12-3/TRBV12-4	-	TRBJ1-5	-
TGTGCCAGCAGTGCGCAGGGGGCCAGGAGGGACGGGGAGCTGTTTTTT	CASSAQGARRDGELFF	TRBV25-1	TRBD1	TRBJ2-2	-
TGTGCCAGGGCCACAGGGACGTCGGGTGAAAAACTGTTTTTT	CARATGTSGEKLFF	TRBV18	-	TRBJ1-4	-
TGTGCCAGCAGACGGGACAGGGGTGCCTATGGCTACACCTTC	CASRRDRGAYGYTF	TRBV28	TRBD1	TRBJ1-2	-
TGTGCCAGCAGCTTAGAGGATAGCGGGGTGGAGACCCAGTACTTC	CASSLEDSGVETQYF	TRBV11-2	TRBD2	TRBJ2-5	-
TGTGCCACCAGTGATTTTCGGGGGGAGGAGACCCAGTACTTC	CATSDFRGEETQYF	TRBV24-1	TRBD2	TRBJ2-5	-
TGTGCCAGCAGCACCGGGACACAAGATACGCAGTATTTT	CASSTGTQDTQYF	TRBV9	-	TRBJ2-3	-